The 2 T cell receptor beta chains below all came from one sample that was sequenced in a study of T cell repertoires and HLA-DP antigens. For these receptors, no antigen is known. Some clones are missing from TCRdb's copy, which holds only in-frame ones; the method was immunoSEQ multiplex PCR. The table lists over 100,000 clones, 80% to 95% of them singletons. Sample: CD4+ T cells from PBMCs. These receptors were obtained from a woman between 18 and 30 years old in good health and CMV-seronegative.

CDR3 nucleotides: TGTGCCAGCTCCGTGACGTGGGATTCACCCCTCCACTTT. Its protein product is CASSVTWDSPLHF. The rearrangement joins TRBV6-5 to TRBJ1-6; D is unresolved. Trimming shortened V by 8 bases and J by 8 bases, and 13 bases separated the two germline ends. Germline V lookup: CDR1 MNHEY, CDR2 SVGAGI. This CDR3 has 13 residues.

The chain combines TRBV12-5 with TRBJ1-1; D may be TRBD1 (5 bases). V was shortened by 8 bases and J by 1 base, with 20 bases between the two germline ends. This CDR3 has 16 amino acids. CDR1 and CDR2 from the germline V gene are LGHNT and FRNRAP. CDR3 nucleotide sequence: TGTGCTAGTAGTCGGTTGGGGGGATTGACGAACACTGAAGCTTTCTTT. Residues: CASSRLGGLTNTEAFF.